This T cell receptor beta chain was found in a study of T cells in Graves' hyperthyroidism and ophthalmopathy. Study details: It was at initial diagnosis, before any treatment, that peripheral blood was collected. Study outcomes and limitations: Through a model of 13 V-J features, ophthalmopathy was separated from stable hyperthyroidism.

This clonotype was seen ten or more times. Antigen: not known. Losses at the gene ends were 0 bases for V and 2 bases for J; bases not matched to a gene: 2. Germline values: CDR1 KGHSH, CDR2 LQKENI. The CDR3 covers 16 residues. Lactation, pregnancy, other autoimmune disease or uncontrolled infection led to exclusion of patients. Fresh peripheral blood, more than 8 ml of it, supplied the PBMCs. TCR beta CDR3 regions were amplified from RNA. A set of HTBI primers served as the primers for a first-round RT-PCR of the TCR CDR3. Each CDR3 protein is one row after TCRdb ran MiXCR on the multiplex PCR reads. The table shows some 650,000 distinct CDR3 sequences, with around 15% occurring only once.

The receptor was isolated from a woman in her thirties or forties with Graves' ophthalmopathy. The chain uses TRBV18 and TRBJ2-1, with TRBD2 matching over 9 bases. The sequenced sample consisted of blood. The CDR3 bases are TGTGCCAGCTCACCACCTGGCGGGGGGGCCTACAATGAGCAGTTCTTC. Protein: CASSPPGGGAYNEQFF. Variable domain in full (rest from reference TRBV18 and TRBJ2-1): NAGVMQNPRHLVRRRGQEARLRCSPMKGHSHVYWYRQLPEEGLKFMVYLQKENIIDESGMPKERFSAEFPKEGPSILRIQQVVRGDSAAYFCASSPPGGGAYNEQFFGPGTRLTVL.